This TCR beta chain was retrieved from a study of cytotoxic CD8 clonotypes in ibrutinib-treated CLL. Libraries were prepared by immunoSEQ multiplex PCR; TCRdb keeps only in-frame clonotypes and omits some of them. The sample records 55,000 to 80,000 clones, about nine tenths being singletons. Germline lookup yields CDR1 MNHEY and CDR2 SVGAGI. V was shortened by 6 bases and J by 0 bases, with 12 bases between the two germline ends. The CDR3 has 15 amino acids. The receptor comes from a human donor with chronic lymphocytic leukemia. The chain joins TRBV6-5 to TRBJ1-3; D is ambiguous. The specimen was PBMCs, collected after 12 months of ibrutinib treatment. The CDR3 reads CASRTAGFSGNTIYF. In DNA form, the CDR3 reads TGTGCCAGCAGGACGGCGGGGTTCTCTGGAAACACCATATATTTT.